This TCR beta chain was identified in a study of Ad26.COV2.S vaccination and SARS-CoV-2 variants. TCRdb's table, derived via immunoSEQ multiplex PCR, lists solely in-frame clones and lacks some. The table lists hundreds of thousands of clones, roughly 90% of them singletons. Overall study findings and caveats: A substantial breadth of spike-specific CD8+ and CD4+ T cell responses after vaccination has been reported. Recipients of either vaccine or placebo displayed similar breadth of non-spike TCRs.

This clone was observed a single time. Antigen unknown. Treatment indicated: over 15 received Ad26.COV2.S at low or high dose, single or two shots; roughly five received placebo; per-sample allocation not given. Sample collection was performed on day 63 after the first vaccine or placebo injection. A Boston adult aged 18-55 years was the donor. Wuhan-strain spike was delivered by a replication-incompetent Ad26 vector. The germline gives CDR1 SGHNT, CDR2 YENEEA. The CDR3 sequence is 15 residues long. The V and J ends lost 5 bases and 8 bases, in that order; junction bases with no gene match: 9. The chain employs TRBV11-3 and TRBJ2-1; 10 bases are shared with TRBD2. The sequencing here drew on peripheral blood, taken in a trial of Ad26.COV2.S vaccine versus placebo. The clonotype originates from a person between 18 and 65 years old who received the Ad26.COV2.S COVID-19 vaccine or a placebo. CDR3 sequence: CASSPASGRGHEQFF. DNA of the CDR3: TGTGCCAGCAGCCCAGCTAGCGGGAGAGGGCATGAGCAGTTCTTC. The complete variable domain, with remaining parts taken from reference TRBV11-3 and TRBJ2-1, reads EAGVVQSPRYKIIEKKQPVAFWCNPISGHNTLYWYLQNLGQGPELLIRYENEEAVDDSQLPKDRFSAERLKGVDSTLKIQPAELGDSAVYLCASSPASGRGHEQFFGPGTRLTVL.